Included here is one T cell receptor (beta chain) sequence, with context. Assay: immunoSEQ multiplex PCR; the TCRdb copy retains only in-frame clones and omits some. The sample carries 80,000 to 100,000 clones, about 96% recorded once. The CDR3 has 15 residues. Per germline, CDR1 SGDLS and CDR2 YYNGEE. Trimming shortened V by 4 bases and J by 5 bases, and 15 bases separated the two germline ends. These data come from a study of technical replicates of blood from four donors. The sequenced material came from T cells isolated from PBMCs. The sequence was obtained from a human donor in good health. The chain is built from TRBV9 and TRBJ2-2; D unclear. CDR3 amino acids: CASSPYTIGTGELFF. In DNA form, the CDR3 reads TGTGCCAGCAGCCCCTACACCATCGGGACCGGGGAGCTGTTTTTT.